The next 13 T cell receptor beta chains were all read from a single sample in a study of technical replicates of blood from a handful of donors. TCRdb keeps only in-frame clones here, not all; method: immunoSEQ multiplex PCR. This table has fewer than 100,000 clones, nearly 98% appearing once. Sequenced: T cells isolated from PBMCs. The receptors shown here come from a human donor in good health.

The rearrangement uses TRBV6-5 and TRBJ1-6; 7 bases fit TRBD1. CDR1 and CDR2 (germline): MNHEY, SVGAGI. V was pared by 5 bases and J by 10 bases, with 11 bases of the junction left unmatched. The CDR3 length is 15 residues. The CDR3 sequence: CASSPRQGGRSPLHF. CDR3 nucleotide sequence: TGTGCCAGCAGTCCTCGACAGGGCGGAAGGTCACCCCTCCACTTT.

A single count supports this clone. V is TRBV9 and J is TRBJ2-2; 7 nucleotides match TRBD2. From germline, CDR1 is SGDLS and CDR2 YYNGEE. The CDR3 loop spans 13 amino acids. The junction had 4 bases not matched to a gene; V was cut back by 5 bases and J by 6 bases. This CDR3 reads CASRSGGPGELFF. DNA of the CDR3: TGTGCCAGCAGATCGGGAGGCCCCGGGGAGCTGTTTTTT. Combining the CDR3 with reference TRBV9 and TRBJ2-2 gives the whole variable domain DSGVTQTPKHLITATGQRVTLRCSPRSGDLSVYWYQQSLDQGLQFLIQYYNGEERAKGNILERFSAQQFPDLHSELNLSSLELGDSALYFCASRSGGPGELFFGEGSRLTVL.

V gene TRBV7-8 combines with J gene TRBJ2-3; 9 bases line up with TRBD2. The V gene's germline CDR1 is SGHVS and CDR2 FQNEAQ. V trimming: 6 bases; J trimming: 2 bases; junction bases outside the gene matches: 6. This CDR3 comprises 15 residues. The CDR3 DNA reads TGTGCCAGCAGTCGACTAGCGGATCACACAGATACGCAGTATTTT. Its translation is CASSRLADHTDTQYF.

This clone has only one observation. The chain joins TRBV27 to TRBJ2-1; D uncertain. Trimming pared 3 bases from V and 0 bases from J, leaving 6 bases between. The CDR3 contains 14 residues. Per germline, CDR1 MNHEY and CDR2 SMNVEV (reference sequence). The CDR3 coding sequence is TGTGCCAGCAGTTTTGTCAGCTCCTACAATGAGCAGTTCTTC. Translation gives CASSFVSSYNEQFF.

The J gene is TRBJ2-7, the V gene TRBV9; 8 bases are a match to TRBD2. The CDR3 runs to 15 residues. Germline loops: CDR1 SGDLS, CDR2 YYNGEE. Trimming removed 2 bases from V and 1 base from J; junction bases left unmatched: 5. The CDR3 region is CASSVGSGASYEQYF. The CDR3 DNA reads TGTGCCAGCAGCGTGGGTAGCGGGGCATCCTACGAGCAGTACTTC. Complete variable domain (other parts from reference TRBV9 and TRBJ2-7): DSGVTQTPKHLITATGQRVTLRCSPRSGDLSVYWYQQSLDQGLQFLIQYYNGEERAKGNILERFSAQQFPDLHSELNLSSLELGDSALYFCASSVGSGASYEQYFGPGTRLTVT.

The V and J genes are TRBV11-2 and TRBJ2-4; weak D call: TRBD1 (6 bases). The CDR3 is made up of 15 amino acids. V was pared by 0 bases and J by 9 bases, with 15 bases between. CDR1 SGHAT and CDR2 FQNNGV come from the germline V gene. Here the CDR3 reads CASSLEVYVGGIQYF. CDR3 DNA sequence: TGTGCCAGCAGCTTAGAGGTCTACGTAGGGGGCATTCAGTACTTC.

The CDR3 region is CASSESTGRIPQPQHF. The CDR3, as DNA: TGTGCCAGCAGTGAATCGACAGGTCGGATCCCTCAGCCCCAGCATTTT. The chain joins TRBV2 to TRBJ1-5; D possibly corresponds to TRBD1 (6 bases). V lost 2 bases to trimming and J lost 6 bases, with 17 bases between them. The CDR3 sequence is 16 residues long. CDR1 SNHLY and CDR2 FYNNEI come from the germline V gene.

The chain uses TRBV7-9 and TRBJ2-3, with D possibly being TRBD2 (5 bases). The CDR3 sequence is 16 residues long. CDR1 and CDR2 (germline): SEHNR, FQNEAQ (reference sequence). V lost 5 bases to trimming and J lost 3 bases, with 18 bases between them. The CDR3 loop reads CASSTPGGWETDTQYF. The CDR3 DNA sequence: TGTGCCAGCAGCACGCCGGGCGGGTGGGAGACAGATACGCAGTATTTT.

CDR3 in DNA: TGTGCCAGCAGTTCGGAGGGACAGGGGGCGAACACTGAAGCTTTCTTT. The encoded protein is CASSSEGQGANTEAFF. The chain couples TRBV28 to TRBJ1-1, with 12 bases lining up with TRBD1. The J segment lost 1 base and the V segment lost 4 bases, leaving 4 bases of the junction unmatched. Germline V CDR1 and CDR2: MDHEN, SYDVKM. This CDR3 is 16 amino acids long.

This chain joins TRBV25-1 and TRBJ2-5; a possible D gene is TRBD2 (5 bases). This CDR3 has 15 residues. Germline CDR1 reads MGHDK; CDR2 reads SYGVNS. V was cut by 3 bases and J by 6 bases, with 17 bases left in between. CDR3 coding DNA: TGTGCCAGCAGTGACTTAGGTGCCCGGGGTAAGACCCAGTACTTC. Translated, it gives CASSDLGARGKTQYF.

The chain carries TRBV5-1 and TRBJ1-2; a weak D match, TRBD1 (6 bases). The V end lost 0 bases, the J end lost 8 bases, and 14 bases lay between the germline ends. CDR3 size: 14 residues. In germline, CDR1 is SGHRS, CDR2 YFSETQ. CDR3 protein: CASSLGQGILGYTF. In DNA, the CDR3 is TGCGCCAGCAGCTTGGGGCAGGGGATACTCGGCTACACCTTC.

This chain uses TRBV11-3 with TRBJ2-2; D unclear. This CDR3 has 12 residues. Germline assignment: CDR1 SGHNT and CDR2 YENEEA. The ends were cut back, 3 bases at V and 5 bases at J, with 4 bases in the middle. In DNA, the CDR3 is TGTGCCAGCAGCTTGAGGACCGGGGAGCTGTTTTTT. The encoded protein is CASSLRTGELFF.

V gene TRBV5-1 combines with J gene TRBJ2-1; D is ambiguous. CDR1 is SGHRS and CDR2 is YFSETQ in the germline V gene. The CDR3 sequence is 11 residues long. V shed 4 bases and J shed 8 bases, with 7 bases lying between them. The CDR3 is CASSLNYEQFF. CDR3 bases: TGCGCCAGCAGCCTTAACTATGAGCAGTTCTTC. Variable domain in full (rest from reference TRBV5-1 and TRBJ2-1): KAGVTQTPRYLIKTRGQQVTLSCSPISGHRSVSWYQQTPGQGLQFLFEYFSETQRNKGNFPGRFSGRQFSNSRSEMNVSTLELGDSALYLCASSLNYEQFFGPGTRLTVL.